The 4 T cell receptor beta chains reported below all come from one sample, sequenced in a study of human T cells and chemical hapten exposure. One entry per CDR3 protein results from TCRdb running MiXCR on the RACE reads. The table records 380,000 or so distinct CDR3 sequences, around 5% of them present only once. Indicated time point: pre-sensitization, week 0. Described treatment: therapeutic diphenylcyclopropenone sensitization with weekly scalp DPC. Sequencing was performed on whole blood, taken in connection with sensitization to the hapten diphenylcyclopropenone (DPC). These receptors all stem from a woman aged 18-29 years with alopecia areata. Some clones in this sample may be carry-over from other donors' samples.

There are a few counts of this clonotype. The rearrangement joins TRBV12-3 or TRBV12-4 to TRBJ2-3; D may match TRBD1 or TRBD2 (5 bases each). The length of the CDR3 is 16 residues. Trimming took off 2 bases at V and 1 base at J, with 13 bases between the two ends. CDR3 amino acids: CASSLNLGGRTDTQYF. CDR3 DNA: TGTGCCAGCAGTTTAAATCTTGGGGGACGCACAGATACGCAGTATTTT.

This clonotype turned up a few times. The chain is built from TRBV7-9 and TRBJ1-6; possibly TRBD1 for D (5 bases). Trimming removed 5 bases at V and 3 bases at J, with 11 bases between. Germline V gene sequence: CDR1 SEHNR, CDR2 FQNEAQ (reference sequence). The CDR3 totals 15 residues. The CDR3 nucleotides are TGTGCCAGCAGCACTCGGGACGGCTATAATTCACCCCTCCACTTT. Translated, it gives CASSTRDGYNSPLHF. Supplemented by reference TRBV7-9 and TRBJ1-6, the full variable domain reads DTGVSQNPRHKITKRGQNVTFRCDPISEHNRLYWYRQTLGQGPEFLTYFQNEAQLEKSRLLSDRFSAERPKGSFSTLEIQRTEQGDSAMYLCASSTRDGYNSPLHFGNGTRLTVT.

This clonotype was observed a few times. This chain joins TRBV11-3 and TRBJ2-1, with 8 positions matching TRBD2. CDR3 length: 14 amino acids. Germline CDR1 is SGHNT and CDR2 is YENEEA. Germline trimming cut 5 bases from V and 7 bases from J; bases unmatched to any gene: 7. CDR3 nucleotide sequence: TGTGCCAGCAGCCCTGAAGCGGGGGCAAATGAGCAGTTCTTC. Amino acid sequence: CASSPEAGANEQFF.

In its sample, this clonotype was seen many times. The chain employs TRBV29-1 and TRBJ2-7; 13 bases are shared with TRBD2. The V and J ends lost 0 bases and 4 bases, in that order; junction bases with no gene match: 3. From germline, CDR1 is SQVTM and CDR2 ANQGSEA. The CDR3 spans 15 residues. CDR3 region: CSVEELAGGRYEQYF. CDR3 bases: TGCAGCGTTGAAGAACTAGCGGGGGGGCGTTACGAGCAGTACTTC.